This T cell receptor beta chain was retrieved from a study of beta chain features in type 1 diabetes. Study-level information: Sorted cells, 107,917,701 in number, were examined across all samples.

General study results and limits: The study found moderately but significantly shorter TCRB CDR3s in all four CD4+ subsets of Type 1 diabetes patients.

TCRB transcripts that were expressed got sequenced, as all of the isolated RNA had been reverse transcribed. The data were produced by immunoSEQ multiplex PCR, yet TCRdb's version contains in-frame clones alone and is incomplete. The data hold about 700,000 clones, with about an eighth observed a single time. This clone appeared a few times. Its target is not known. The sequence came from a man between 18 and 29 years old with type 1 diabetes. The sample consisted of naive CD4+ T cells from blood.

Here the CDR3 reads CASSLSTGLEDIQYF. CDR3 bases: TGCGCCAGCAGCTTGAGTACGGGACTAGAGGACATTCAGTACTTC. This chain connects TRBV5-1 to TRBJ2-4; 8 bases are a match to TRBD2. Per the germline V gene, CDR1 is SGHRS and CDR2 is YFSETQ. V dropped 1 base and J dropped 8; count of bases not matched to a gene: 8. This CDR3 comprises 15 residues.